What follows is one T cell receptor beta chain and its context. One end of the junction does not line up with germline, which may come from a read error. The iRepertoire nested amplicon-rescue multiplex PCR amplified TCR alpha and beta CDR3s from RNA. TCRdb analysed the multiplex PCR reads with MiXCR anew, one entry per CDR3 protein. The sample has some 120,000 distinct CDR3 sequences, more than 20% seen once. The CDR3 spans 15 residues. Germline-derived CDR1 and CDR2 are MNHEY and SVGAGI. This entry comes from a study of glioma-infiltrating T cells. The gene calls are TRBV6-5 and TRBJ2-2, with D tentatively TRBD1 or TRBD2 (5 bases each). Sequencing was done on a sample of glioma tissue, nonneoplastic brain tissue, or PBMCs (not recorded which). The TCR comes from a human donor with low-grade glioma or glioblastoma, undergoing nonglioma brain surgery, or in good health (not recorded which). CDR3 sequence: CARPRVAMYTGALFF. CDR3 bases: TGTGCCCGCCCGCGGGTCGCCATGTACACCGGGGCGCTGTTTTTT.